Listed below are T cell receptor beta chains from one sample, sequenced in a study of blood T cell repertoires in COVID-19. Generated by immunoSEQ multiplex PCR, the TCRdb table keeps only in-frame clones and is missing some. This table has approximately 250,000 clones, about 88% appearing once. The sequenced material came from peripheral blood. The receptors here all came from a man aged 18 to 30 with active or convalescent COVID-19. CDR3s include the opening cysteine and the closing phenylalanine or tryptophan. Each record gives: J gene, CDR3 length, V gene, CDR3 protein.

TRBJ2-1	15	TRBV27	CASSLEFALYNEQFF
TRBJ1-2	17	TRBV7-9	CASSLSRQGPTGRGYTF
TRBJ1-6	15	TRBV6-6	CASSYRTGINSPLHF
TRBJ1-3	15	TRBV5-1	CASSLTDSSGNTIYF
TRBJ1-1	14	TRBV7-9	CASSLAPADTEAFF
TRBJ1-4	15	TRBV5-4	CASSLAGRADEKLFF
TRBJ2-3	18	TRBV27	CASSLSSLVAGGSDTQYF
TRBJ1-2	13	TRBV24-1	CATSERVGYGYTF
TRBJ2-7	15	TRBV7-9	CASSFGQGAGNEQYF
TRBJ1-1	13	TRBV7-8	CASSRTGDSRAFF
TRBJ2-7	13	TRBV15	CATSSVDSYEQYF
TRBJ2-5	16	TRBV4-1	CASSPQGQPRQETQYF
TRBJ2-3	18	TRBV6-2/TRBV6-3	CASSYHLAGVRDTDTQYF
TRBJ1-5	15	TRBV28	CASQNGLYSNQPQHF
TRBJ2-1	18	TRBV4-1	CASSQGDSGIPGIDEQFF
TRBJ1-5	12	TRBV12-3/TRBV12-4	CASGGQSQPQHF
TRBJ1-1	15	TRBV11-3	CASSFRQGGGTEAFF
TRBJ1-1	15	TRBV5-1	CASSLGWGEDTEAFF
TRBJ1-1	16	TRBV6-1	CASSEWLRLGGPGAFF
TRBJ1-2	14	TRBV28	CASSLDRVGYGYTF
TRBJ2-3	15	TRBV28	CASSLLAPSTDTQYF
TRBJ2-5	15	TRBV11-2	CASSKPGRGGETQYF
TRBJ2-4	14	TRBV6-5	CASRPRGSKNIQYF
TRBJ1-4	14	TRBV5-1	CASSVPTTNEKLFF
TRBJ2-1	14	TRBV10-3	CAISELDSYNEQFF
TRBJ2-7	16	TRBV29-1	CSVVPGKSGLSYEQYF
TRBJ2-3	16	TRBV9	CASSVNRDWPPDTQYF
TRBJ1-5	13	TRBV18	CASSQTRDQAQHF